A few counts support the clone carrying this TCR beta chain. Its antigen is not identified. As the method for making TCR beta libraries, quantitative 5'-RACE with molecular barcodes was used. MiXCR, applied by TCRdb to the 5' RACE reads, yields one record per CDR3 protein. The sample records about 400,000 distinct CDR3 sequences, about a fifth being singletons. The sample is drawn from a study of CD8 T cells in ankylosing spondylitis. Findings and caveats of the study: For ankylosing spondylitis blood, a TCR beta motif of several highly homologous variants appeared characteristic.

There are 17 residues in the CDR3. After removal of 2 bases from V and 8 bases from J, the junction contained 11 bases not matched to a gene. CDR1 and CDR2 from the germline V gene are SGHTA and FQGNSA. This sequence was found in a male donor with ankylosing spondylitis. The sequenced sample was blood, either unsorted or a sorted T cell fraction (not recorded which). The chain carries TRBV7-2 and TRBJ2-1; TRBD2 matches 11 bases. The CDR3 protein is CASSLRVAGGPQDEQFF. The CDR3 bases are TGTGCCAGCAGCTTAAGGGTAGCGGGAGGGCCTCAGGATGAGCAGTTCTTC.